This T cell receptor beta chain originates from a study of blood T cell repertoires in COVID-19. Study-level background: The analysed material was cDNA or gDNA that came from T cells, B-cell-depleted T cells, or PBMCs.

Here immunoSEQ multiplex PCR was the method, and the copy in TCRdb shows in-frame clones only, minus some. Of about 370,000 clones listed, approximately 90% were seen once; the top ten hold roughly 1%. In terms of age and location, participants ranged from about 18 to 90 years and lived in about 25 US areas. Assignments of participants to cohorts depended upon their own reported clinical history. Trimming took off 5 bases at V and 5 bases at J, with 18 bases between the two ends. The CDR3 covers 15 residues. The germline V gene encodes CDR1 MNHEY and CDR2 SVGAGI. The gene calls are TRBV6-5 and TRBJ1-2; the D gene is possibly TRBD1 (6 bases). The sample consisted of PBMCs or T cells enriched from blood (not recorded which). This clonotype was obtained from a man younger than 35 who had recovered from COVID-19. The CDR3 region is CASSTRQAQSYGYTF. The CDR3 bases are TGTGCCAGCAGTACCCGACAGGCCCAATCGTATGGCTACACCTTC.